These 16 T cell receptor beta chains originate from one sample sequenced in a study of shared clonotypes between healthy human individuals. Some clones are missing from TCRdb's copy, which holds only in-frame ones; the method was immunoSEQ multiplex PCR. The table has hundreds of thousands of clones, roughly 98% seen once. CD45RO negativity and positive selection for CCR7 defined naive CD8 cells, a population that excluded terminally differentiated effector memory CD45RA+ cells. Sample: naive CD8+ T cells sorted from blood. All receptors derive from a man aged 25 to 40 in good health.

The chain combines TRBV11-1 with TRBJ1-5; D remains ambiguous. The germline gives CDR1 SGHAT, CDR2 FQDESV (reference sequence). The ends were cut back, 0 bases at V and 14 bases at J, with 14 bases in the middle. CDR3 size: 13 residues. DNA for the CDR3: TGTGCCAGCAGCTTAGCTACGTGGACTGAAAAGCATTTT. This translates into CASSLATWTEKHF.

As regards this clone: A junction boundary mismatches the germline segment, possibly from a read error. The V gene is TRBV7-9, the J gene TRBJ2-7; the match to TRBD1 covers 8 bases. CDR1 is SEHNR and CDR2 is FQNEAQ in the germline V gene (reference sequence). The CDR3 is 14 residues long. CDR3 bases: TGTGCCAGCAACTTAGTGGACAGGGAGCCCGAGCAGTACTTC. It codes for CASNLVDREPEQYF.

The rearrangement links TRBV11-2 to TRBJ2-2; D is perhaps TRBD1 or TRBD2 (5 bases each). Germline V gives CDR1 SGHAT, CDR2 FQNNGV. Trimming removed 3 bases at V and 5 bases at J, with 16 bases between. This CDR3 is 16 amino acids long. The CDR3 sequence: CASSFRLGVRTGELFF. CDR3 DNA sequence: TGTGCCAGCAGCTTCCGGTTGGGGGTTCGAACCGGGGAGCTGTTTTTT.

A remark on this clone: This sample also contains other DNA sequences that code for the same CDR3. The genes are TRBV27 and TRBJ2-7, with D perhaps matching TRBD2 (7 bases). Trimming pared 3 bases from V and 7 bases from J, leaving 10 bases between. Germline V gene data show CDR1 as MNHEY and CDR2 as SMNVEV (reference sequence). This CDR3 contains 12 residues. CDR3 region: CASSFGGREQYF. The CDR3 bases are TGTGCCAGCAGTTTCGGGGGGCGAGAGCAGTACTTC.

This sequence joins TRBV25-1 and TRBJ1-2; D is ambiguous. The CDR3 covers 13 residues. V lost 7 bases and J 5 bases, leaving 14 bases between the germline ends. The germline gives CDR1 MGHDK, CDR2 SYGVNS. The DNA for the CDR3 is TGTGCCAGCAAGAAGGACGGGCCGTATGGCTACACCTTC. Residues: CASKKDGPYGYTF.

The chain links TRBV10-2 to TRBJ2-1; tentative D call: TRBD2 (6 bases). Germline lookup yields CDR1 WSHSY and CDR2 SAAADI. This CDR3 region has 15 residues. Trimming took off 3 bases at V and 4 bases at J, with 13 bases between the two ends. The CDR3 DNA reads TGCGCCAGCAGTGACACACTAGCCGTTTACAATGAGCAGTTCTTC. Protein sequence: CASSDTLAVYNEQFF.

V and J are TRBV29-1 and TRBJ2-7; 11 nucleotides align to TRBD2. Looked up from germline, CDR1 is SQVTM and CDR2 is ANQGSEA. J was trimmed by 4 bases and V by 7 bases; bases with no gene match: 9. The CDR3 runs to 14 residues. CDR3 sequence: CSAKRLAGRYEQYF. CDR3 DNA: TGCAGCGCTAAGCGACTAGCGGGAAGGTACGAGCAGTACTTC.

The V call is TRBV30, the J call TRBJ1-3; D is possibly TRBD1 (6 bases). The CDR3 is 16 residues long. Germline V gene data show CDR1 as GTSNPN and CDR2 as SVGIG (reference sequence). V shed 5 bases and J shed 0 bases, with 17 bases lying between them. This CDR3 reads CAWANDDRSSGNTIYF. As DNA, the CDR3 is TGTGCCTGGGCCAACGATGACAGGAGCTCTGGAAACACCATATATTTT.

The chain carries TRBV9 and TRBJ2-7, with D possibly matching TRBD1 (5 bases). The CDR3 is 15 residues long. V lost 0 bases, J lost 2 bases, and 12 bases lay in between. Germline assignment: CDR1 SGDLS and CDR2 YYNGEE. CDR3 protein: CASSVAWGRAYEQYF. CDR3 bases: TGTGCCAGCAGCGTAGCTTGGGGCAGGGCCTACGAGCAGTACTTC.

The chain links TRBV27 to TRBJ2-3; D gene unclear. The CDR3 contains 13 residues. With 6 bases removed from V and 4 bases from J, the gap between germline ends came to 11 bases. Looked up from germline, CDR1 is MNHEY and CDR2 is SMNVEV (reference sequence). CDR3 protein: CASSHFSADTQYF. CDR3 sequence (DNA): TGTGCCAGCAGCCATTTCAGCGCAGATACGCAGTATTTT.

Worth noting for this clone: This specimen includes other DNA sequences encoding the same CDR3. The chain carries TRBV28 and TRBJ2-1, with unresolved D. The CDR3 spans 11 residues. The V end was cut by 4 bases, the J end by 4 bases, with 2 bases between. Germline CDR1 and CDR2: MDHEN and SYDVKM. The CDR3 DNA reads as TGTGCCAGCAGTTCGTACAATGAGCAGTTCTTC. This sequence encodes CASSSYNEQFF.

J is TRBJ2-7 and V is TRBV27; D unresolved. CDR1 is MNHEY, CDR2 SMNVEV, per germline (reference sequence). This CDR3 has 13 amino acids. V was cut by 2 bases and J by 4 bases, with 9 bases left in between. DNA of the CDR3: TGTGCCAGCAGTTTACGGCGGTTTTACGAGCAGTACTTC. It translates to CASSLRRFYEQYF.

The V and J genes are TRBV5-1 and TRBJ2-1; D gene ambiguous. V dropped 7 bases and J dropped 9 bases, with 14 bases sitting between them. Germline values: CDR1 SGHRS, CDR2 YFSETQ. This CDR3 comprises 12 residues. The CDR3 nucleotides are TGCGCCAGCGCTACCCCGCTTGGTGAGCAGTTCTTC. Translation gives CASATPLGEQFF.

The rearrangement joins TRBV2 to TRBJ1-2; D is unclear. The ends were cut back, 4 bases at V and 3 bases at J, with 24 bases in the middle. The CDR3 has 18 residues. Germline V lookup: CDR1 SNHLY, CDR2 FYNNEI. The CDR3 is CASSVRLGTAGPDYGYTF. CDR3 coding DNA: TGTGCCAGCAGTGTTCGGTTGGGCACAGCGGGCCCTGACTATGGCTACACCTTC.

The chain carries TRBV30 and TRBJ2-4, with D perhaps TRBD1 (5 bases). Deletions cut 5 bases from V and 0 bases from J, with 11 bases between. In germline, CDR1 is GTSNPN, CDR2 SVGIG (reference sequence). The CDR3 spans 14 residues. The CDR3 sequence is CAWGAMLAKNIQYF. In DNA, the CDR3 is TGTGCCTGGGGGGCCATGTTAGCCAAAAACATTCAGTACTTC.

The chain employs TRBV7-9 and TRBJ2-4, with D maybe TRBD2 (7 bases). The CDR3 is 16 residues long. CDR1 is SEHNR, CDR2 FQNEAQ, per germline (reference sequence). V lost 5 bases to trimming and J lost 2 bases, with 16 bases between them. The CDR3 region is CASSAVDGGPKNIQYF. The DNA of the CDR3 is TGTGCCAGCAGCGCCGTAGACGGGGGGCCCAAAAACATTCAGTACTTC. The whole variable domain, remainder taken from reference TRBV7-9 and TRBJ2-4, is DTGVSQNPRHKITKRGQNVTFRCDPISEHNRLYWYRQTLGQGPEFLTYFQNEAQLEKSRLLSDRFSAERPKGSFSTLEIQRTEQGDSAMYLCASSAVDGGPKNIQYFGAGTRLSVL.